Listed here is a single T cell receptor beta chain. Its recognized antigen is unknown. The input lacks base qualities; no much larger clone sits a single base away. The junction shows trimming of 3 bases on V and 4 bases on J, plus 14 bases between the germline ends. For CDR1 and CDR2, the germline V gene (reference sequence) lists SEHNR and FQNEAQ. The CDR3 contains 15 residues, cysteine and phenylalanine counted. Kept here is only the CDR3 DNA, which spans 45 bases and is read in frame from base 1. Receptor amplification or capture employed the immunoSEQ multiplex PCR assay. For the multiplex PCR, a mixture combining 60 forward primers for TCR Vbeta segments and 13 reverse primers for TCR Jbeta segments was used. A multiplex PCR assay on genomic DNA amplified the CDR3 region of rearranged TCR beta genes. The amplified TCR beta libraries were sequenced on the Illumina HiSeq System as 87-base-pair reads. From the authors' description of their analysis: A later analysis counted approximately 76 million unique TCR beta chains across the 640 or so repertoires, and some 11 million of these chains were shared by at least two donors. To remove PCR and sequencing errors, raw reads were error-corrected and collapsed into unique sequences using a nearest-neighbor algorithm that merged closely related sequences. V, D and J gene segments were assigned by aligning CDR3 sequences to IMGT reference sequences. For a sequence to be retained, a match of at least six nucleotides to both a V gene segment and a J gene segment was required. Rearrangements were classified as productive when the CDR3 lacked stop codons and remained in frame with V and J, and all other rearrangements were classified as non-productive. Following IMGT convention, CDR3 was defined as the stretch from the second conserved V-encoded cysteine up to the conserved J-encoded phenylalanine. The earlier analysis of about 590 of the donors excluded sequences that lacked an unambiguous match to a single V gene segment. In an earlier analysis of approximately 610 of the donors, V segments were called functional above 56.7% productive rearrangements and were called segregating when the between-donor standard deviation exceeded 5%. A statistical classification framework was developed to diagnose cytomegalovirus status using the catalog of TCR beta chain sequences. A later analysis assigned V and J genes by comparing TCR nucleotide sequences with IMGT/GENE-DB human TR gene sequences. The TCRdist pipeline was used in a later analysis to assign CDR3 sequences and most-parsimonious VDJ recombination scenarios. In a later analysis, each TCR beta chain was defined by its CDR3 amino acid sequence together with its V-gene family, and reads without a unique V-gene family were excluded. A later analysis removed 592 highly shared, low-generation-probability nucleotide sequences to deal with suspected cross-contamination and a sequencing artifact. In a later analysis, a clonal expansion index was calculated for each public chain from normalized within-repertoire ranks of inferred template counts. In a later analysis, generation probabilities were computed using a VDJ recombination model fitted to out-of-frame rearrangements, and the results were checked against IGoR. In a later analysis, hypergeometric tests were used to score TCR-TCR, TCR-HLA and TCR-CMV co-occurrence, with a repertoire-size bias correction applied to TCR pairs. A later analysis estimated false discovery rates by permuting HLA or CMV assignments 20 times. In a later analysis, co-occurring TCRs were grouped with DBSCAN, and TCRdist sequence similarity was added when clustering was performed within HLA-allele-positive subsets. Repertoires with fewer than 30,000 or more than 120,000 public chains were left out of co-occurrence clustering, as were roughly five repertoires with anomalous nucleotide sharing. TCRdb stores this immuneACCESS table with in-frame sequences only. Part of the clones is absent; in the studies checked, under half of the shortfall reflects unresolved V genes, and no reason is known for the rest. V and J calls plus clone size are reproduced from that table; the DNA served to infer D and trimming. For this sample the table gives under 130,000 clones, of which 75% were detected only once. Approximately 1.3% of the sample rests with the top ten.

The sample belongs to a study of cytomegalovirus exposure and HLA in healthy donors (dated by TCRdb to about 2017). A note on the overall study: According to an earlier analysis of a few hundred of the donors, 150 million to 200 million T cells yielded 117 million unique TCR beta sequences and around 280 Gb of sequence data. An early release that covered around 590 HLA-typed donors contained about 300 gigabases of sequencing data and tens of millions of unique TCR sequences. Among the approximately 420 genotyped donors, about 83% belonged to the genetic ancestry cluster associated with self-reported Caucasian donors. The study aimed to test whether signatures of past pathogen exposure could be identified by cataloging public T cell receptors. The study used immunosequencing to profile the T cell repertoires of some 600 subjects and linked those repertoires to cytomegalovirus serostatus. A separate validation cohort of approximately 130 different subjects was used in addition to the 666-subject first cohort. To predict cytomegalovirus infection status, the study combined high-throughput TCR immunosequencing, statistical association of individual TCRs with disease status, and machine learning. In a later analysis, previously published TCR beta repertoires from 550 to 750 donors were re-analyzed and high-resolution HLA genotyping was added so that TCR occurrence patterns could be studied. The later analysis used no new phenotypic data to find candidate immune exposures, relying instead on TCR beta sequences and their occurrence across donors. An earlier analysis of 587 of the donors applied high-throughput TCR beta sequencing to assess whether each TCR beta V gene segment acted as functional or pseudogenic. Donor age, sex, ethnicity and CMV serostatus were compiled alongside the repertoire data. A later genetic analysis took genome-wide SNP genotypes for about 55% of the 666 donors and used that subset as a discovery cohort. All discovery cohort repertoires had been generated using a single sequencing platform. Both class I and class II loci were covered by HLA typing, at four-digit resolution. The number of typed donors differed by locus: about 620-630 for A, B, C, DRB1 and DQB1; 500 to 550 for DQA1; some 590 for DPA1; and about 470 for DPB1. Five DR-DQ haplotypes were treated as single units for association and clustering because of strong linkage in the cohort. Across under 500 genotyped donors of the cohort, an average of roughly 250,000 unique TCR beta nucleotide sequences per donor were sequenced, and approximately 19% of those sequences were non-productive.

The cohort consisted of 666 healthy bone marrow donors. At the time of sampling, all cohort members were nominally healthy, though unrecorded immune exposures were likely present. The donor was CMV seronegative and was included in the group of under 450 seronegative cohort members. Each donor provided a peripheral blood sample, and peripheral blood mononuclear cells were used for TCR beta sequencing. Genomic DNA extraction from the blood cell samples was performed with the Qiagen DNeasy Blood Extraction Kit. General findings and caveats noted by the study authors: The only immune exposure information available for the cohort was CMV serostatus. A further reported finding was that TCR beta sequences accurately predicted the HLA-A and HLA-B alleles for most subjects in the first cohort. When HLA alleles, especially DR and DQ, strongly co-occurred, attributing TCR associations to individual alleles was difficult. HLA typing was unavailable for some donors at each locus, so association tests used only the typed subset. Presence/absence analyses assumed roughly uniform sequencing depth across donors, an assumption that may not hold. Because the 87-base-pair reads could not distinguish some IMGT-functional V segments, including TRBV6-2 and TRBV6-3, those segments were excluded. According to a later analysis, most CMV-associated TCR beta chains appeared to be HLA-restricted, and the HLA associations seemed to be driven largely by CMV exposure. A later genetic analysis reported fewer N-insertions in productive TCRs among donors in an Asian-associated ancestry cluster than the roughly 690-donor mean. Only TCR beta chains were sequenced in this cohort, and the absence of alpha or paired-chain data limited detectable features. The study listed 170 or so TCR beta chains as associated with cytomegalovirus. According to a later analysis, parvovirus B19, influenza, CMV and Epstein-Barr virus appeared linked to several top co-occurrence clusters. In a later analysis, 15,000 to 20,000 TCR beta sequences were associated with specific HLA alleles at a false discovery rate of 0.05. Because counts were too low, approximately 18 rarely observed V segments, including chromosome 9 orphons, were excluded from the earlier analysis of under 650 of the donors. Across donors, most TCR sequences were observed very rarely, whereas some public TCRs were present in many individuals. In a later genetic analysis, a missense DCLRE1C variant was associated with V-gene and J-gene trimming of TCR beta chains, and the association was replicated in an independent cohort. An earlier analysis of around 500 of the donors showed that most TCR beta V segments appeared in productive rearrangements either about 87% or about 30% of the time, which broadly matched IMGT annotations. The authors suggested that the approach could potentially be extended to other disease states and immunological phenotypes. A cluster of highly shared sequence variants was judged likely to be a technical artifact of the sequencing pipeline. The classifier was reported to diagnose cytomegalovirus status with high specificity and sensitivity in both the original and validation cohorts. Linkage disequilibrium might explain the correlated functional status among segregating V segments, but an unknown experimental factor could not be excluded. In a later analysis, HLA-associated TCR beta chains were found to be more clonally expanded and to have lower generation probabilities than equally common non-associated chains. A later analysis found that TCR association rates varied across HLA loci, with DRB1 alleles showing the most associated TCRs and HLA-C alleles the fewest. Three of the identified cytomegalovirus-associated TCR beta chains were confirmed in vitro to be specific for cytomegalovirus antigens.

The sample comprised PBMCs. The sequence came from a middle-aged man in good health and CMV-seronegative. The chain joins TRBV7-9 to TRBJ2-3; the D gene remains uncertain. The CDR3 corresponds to CASSFQTPSADTQYF. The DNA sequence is TGTGCCAGCAGCTTCCAAACCCCTAGTGCAGATACGCAGTATTTT.